The 28 T cell receptor beta chains reported below all come from one sample, sequenced in a study of blood T cells in healthy people across ages. The use of a sample-barcoded 5' primer and a J-beta primer mix characterized a second PCR of about 7 to 12 cycles. TCRdb redid the calling of the 5' RACE reads with MiXCR, one entry per CDR3 protein. Of 600,000 or so distinct CDR3 sequences listed, 25% to 30% are singletons. Input material: blood. The receptor source for this set is an elderly woman in good health.

This clonotype occurred many times. V gene TRBV27 combines with J gene TRBJ2-3; a possible D gene is TRBD1 (6 bases). Germline V gives CDR1 MNHEY, CDR2 SMNVEV (reference sequence). The CDR3 consists of 15 residues. V lost 5 bases to trimming and J lost 1 base, with 13 bases between them. DNA for the CDR3: TGTGCCAGCAGTCAAAGGGGGACACGCACAGATACGCAGTATTTT. Protein: CASSQRGTRTDTQYF.

This clonotype has a handful of counts. This chain uses TRBV5-4 with TRBJ1-1; 11 positions match TRBD1. J lost 1 base, V lost 4 bases, and 6 bases had no gene match. In germline, CDR1 is SGHNT, CDR2 YYREEE (reference sequence). This CDR3 spans 16 amino acids. CDR3 protein: CASSPRDRGGNTEAFF. The CDR3 DNA follows: TGTGCCAGCAGCCCCCGGGACAGGGGGGGGAACACTGAAGCTTTCTTT.

Concerning this clonotype: This may arise from a read error, as a much more abundant clone is one base away. As DNA, the CDR3 is TGCGCCAGCAGCTTGGGTAGCGGGTTGATGTACTTC. This gives the protein CASSLGSGLMYF. The J gene is TRBJ2-4, the V gene TRBV5-1; 7 bases align to TRBD2. Germline V CDR1 and CDR2: SGHRS, YFSETQ. With 0 bases clipped from V and 15 bases from J, the junction kept 6 bases outside the gene matches. The CDR3 spans 12 residues.

This clonotype has only a few counts. The chain joins TRBV30 to TRBJ2-3; the match to TRBD2 covers 7 bases. There are 16 residues in the CDR3. CDR1 is GTSNPN, CDR2 SVGIG, per germline (reference sequence). The J segment lost 0 bases and the V segment lost 3 bases, leaving 9 bases of the junction unmatched. The CDR3 DNA follows: TGTGCCTGGAGCCCCGGCCAGCGGGGTAGCACAGATACGCAGTATTTT. Its protein product is CAWSPGQRGSTDTQYF.

This clonotype was detected ten times or more. V is TRBV20-1 and J is TRBJ1-2; D gene unclear. Per the germline V gene, CDR1 is DFQATT and CDR2 is SNEGSKA (reference sequence). The length of the CDR3 is 12 residues. V was clipped by 0 bases and J by 8 bases, with 10 bases between them. The CDR3 DNA sequence: TGCAGTGCTAGAGATCCGAGGGTAGGCTACACCTTC. Translated, it gives CSARDPRVGYTF.

The genes are TRBV6-5 and TRBJ1-2, with D perhaps TRBD1 (6 bases). Germline values: CDR1 MNHEY, CDR2 SVGAGI. The CDR3 is made up of 17 amino acids. Trimming took off 2 bases at V and 1 base at J, with 17 bases between the two ends. CDR3 sequence: CASSYRARQALNYGYTF. As DNA, the CDR3 is TGTGCCAGCAGTTACAGGGCTCGACAGGCCCTTAACTATGGCTACACCTTC.

This clonotype was picked up many times. The genes are TRBV3-1 and TRBJ2-3, with D possibly called TRBD1 or TRBD2 (6 bases each). V dropped 0 bases and J dropped 4 bases, with 11 bases sitting between them. The CDR3 runs 15 residues. Per germline, CDR1 LGHDT and CDR2 YNNKEL (reference sequence). CDR3 sequence: CASSQESGGPDTQYF. The DNA for the CDR3 is TGTGCCAGCAGCCAAGAGTCTGGGGGGCCAGATACGCAGTATTTT.

The chain employs TRBV2 and TRBJ2-7, with D hard to call. Trimming took off 2 bases at V and 7 bases at J, with 12 bases between the two ends. CDR3 length: 13 residues. Germline V gene lookup returns CDR1 SNHLY and CDR2 FYNNEI. The CDR3 nucleotides read TGTGCCAGCAGTGAAAGTACCCCCTTAGAGCAGTACTTC. It yields the protein CASSESTPLEQYF.

This chain links TRBV6-1 with TRBJ2-3, with D perhaps matching TRBD2 (5 bases). V lost 1 base and J 6 bases, leaving 5 bases between the germline ends. CDR1 is MNHNS and CDR2 is SASEGT in the germline V gene. The length of the CDR3 is 12 residues. CDR3 nucleotide sequence: TGTGCCAGCAGTGAAGAGCGGGATACGCAGTATTTT. It encodes CASSEERDTQYF.

The table lists this clonotype with many counts. The chain is built from TRBV15 and TRBJ2-2; 7 bases match TRBD1. The germline CDR1 and CDR2 sequences are LNHNV and YYDKDF (reference sequence). This CDR3 has 19 amino acids. With 8 bases clipped from V and 4 bases from J, the junction kept 22 bases outside the gene matches. The CDR3 loop reads CATPRRTGLIPTFTGELFF. The CDR3 nucleotides are TGTGCCACCCCTCGACGGACAGGTCTGATCCCAACTTTCACCGGGGAGCTGTTTTTT.

This sequence joins TRBV28 and TRBJ2-1; TRBD2 aligns across 9 bases. The CDR3 covers 14 residues. V was pared by 3 bases and J by 9 bases, with 6 bases of the junction left unmatched. Germline loops: CDR1 MDHEN, CDR2 SYDVKM. The CDR3 region is CASSFSGGGSEQFF. The DNA for the CDR3 is TGTGCCAGCAGTTTTAGCGGGGGTGGTAGTGAGCAGTTCTTC.

V and J are TRBV7-9 and TRBJ2-1, with 8 bases identical to TRBD2. Trimming cost V 5 bases and J 8 bases; bases outside gene matches: 8. The CDR3 spans 14 residues. CDR1 SEHNR and CDR2 FQNEAQ come from the germline V gene (reference sequence). CDR3 region: CASSLGLASDEQFF. CDR3 sequence (DNA): TGTGCCAGCAGCCTCGGACTAGCTTCGGATGAGCAGTTCTTC.

The chain employs TRBV19 and TRBJ2-5, with unresolved D. The CDR3 is 14 amino acids. The V end lost 3 bases, the J end lost 2 bases, and 10 bases lay between the germline ends. Germline lookup yields CDR1 LNHDA and CDR2 SQIVND (reference sequence). DNA for the CDR3: TGTGCCAGTAGTATGGGTCTGGGACAAGAGACCCAGTACTTC. Protein product: CASSMGLGQETQYF.

This clonotype was seen more than once but under ten times. The chain has TRBV12-3 or TRBV12-4 and TRBJ2-7, with D tentatively TRBD1 or TRBD2 (6 bases each). This CDR3 comprises 15 residues. V was trimmed by 4 bases and J by 2 bases, leaving 15 bases between them. As DNA, the CDR3 is TGTGCCAGCAGTTCTCAAGGGGGGCGAGCCTACGAGCAGTACTTC. This codes for CASSSQGGRAYEQYF.

On this clonotype itself: A much larger clone lies one base from this, so it may be a read error. The J gene is TRBJ2-7, the V gene TRBV12-5; no reliable D call. V lost 5 bases, J lost 7 bases, and 12 bases lay in between. Per germline, CDR1 LGHNT and CDR2 FRNRAP. CDR3 length equals 12 residues. CDR3 in amino acids: CASGPKADEQYF. The CDR3 nucleotides read TGTGCTAGTGGTCCAAAGGCAGATGAGCAGTACTTC.

A single count supports this clonotype. V and J are TRBV20-1 and TRBJ2-3; the D gene is possibly TRBD1 (6 bases). The germline V gene has CDR1 DFQATT and CDR2 SNEGSKA (reference sequence). V was shortened by 5 bases and J by 6 bases, with 9 bases between the two germline ends. The CDR3 covers 11 residues. CDR3 protein: CSAPQGDTQYF. CDR3 DNA sequence: TGCAGTGCTCCCCAGGGGGATACGCAGTATTTT.

Comments on this clonotype: A much larger clone lies a single base off, so this may be a read error. The chain uses TRBV5-1 and TRBJ1-2; TRBD1 aligns across 9 bases. V lost 4 bases to trimming and J lost 6 bases; unmatched junction nucleotides: 4. Germline V gene data show CDR1 as SGHRS and CDR2 as YFSETQ. This CDR3 is 13 amino acids long. The CDR3 is CASSEGQGHGYTF. The CDR3 DNA is TGCGCCAGCAGCGAGGGACAGGGCCATGGCTACACCTTC.

V gene TRBV29-1 combines with J gene TRBJ2-7; TRBD2 matches at 10 bases. V lost 0 bases and J lost 2; bases outside the gene matches: 7. The CDR3 runs to 16 residues. CDR1 SQVTM and CDR2 ANQGSEA come from the germline V gene. The CDR3 region has the DNA TGCAGCGTTGAAGAGGGCTATGGACTAGCGGCCTACGAGCAGTACTTC. Its protein product is CSVEEGYGLAAYEQYF.

The genes are TRBV6-2 or TRBV6-3 and TRBJ1-1; 9 bases fit TRBD1. Looked up from germline, CDR1 is MNHEY and CDR2 is SVGEGT. The CDR3 runs 14 residues. The junction had 7 bases not matched to a gene; V was cut back by 6 bases and J by 5 bases. The CDR3 loop reads CASRKTGGGTEAFF. CDR3 coding DNA: TGTGCCAGCAGGAAGACAGGGGGAGGGACTGAAGCTTTCTTT.

This clonotype was counted at least ten times. The chain couples TRBV6-2 or TRBV6-3 to TRBJ2-3, with 10 bases lining up with TRBD1. CDR3 size: 18 residues. Germline CDR1 is MNHEY and CDR2 is SVGEGT. V shed 2 bases and J 1 base; nucleotides not matched to a gene: 9. As DNA, the CDR3 is TGTGCCAGCAGTTACCCGACTGGACAGGGGGAAGGCACAGATACGCAGTATTTT. Encoded protein: CASSYPTGQGEGTDTQYF.

This clonotype appeared many times. This rearrangement joins TRBV29-1 to TRBJ1-2; unclear D gene. Germline loops: CDR1 SQVTM, CDR2 ANQGSEA. The CDR3 sequence is 12 residues long. The V end was cut by 6 bases, the J end by 1 base, with 9 bases between. Written as DNA, the CDR3 is TGCAGCGTGGAATCACTTAACTATGGCTACACCTTC. Residues: CSVESLNYGYTF.

With regard to this clonotype: A read error is possible here, since a much larger clone lies one base away. The CDR3 reads CAWSVDRASNEQFF. The CDR3 DNA reads as TGTGCCTGGAGTGTAGACCGTGCGTCGAATGAGCAGTTCTTC. The chain combines TRBV30 with TRBJ2-1; the D is unclear. V lost 0 bases to trimming and J lost 7 bases, with 13 bases between them. Germline V lookup: CDR1 GTSNPN, CDR2 SVGIG (reference sequence). The CDR3 is made up of 14 amino acids.

This clonotype occurred many times. The chain couples TRBV5-1 to TRBJ1-2; no reliable D call. CDR1 is SGHRS and CDR2 is YFSETQ in the germline V gene. This CDR3 has 12 residues. Deletions cut 0 bases from V and 8 bases from J, with 8 bases between. For the CDR3, the DNA is TGCGCCAGCAGCTTGGCCTTTCAGGGCTACACCTTC. This gives the protein CASSLAFQGYTF.

About this clonotype itself: A much larger clone differs from this one at a single base, so this may be a read error. The V and J genes are TRBV7-3 and TRBJ2-6, with D perhaps matching TRBD1 (6 bases). The CDR3 is 16 amino acids. Germline assignment: CDR1 SGHTA and CDR2 FQGTGA. The CDR3 DNA sequence: TGTGCCAGCAGCCGTGACAGGTCCTCTGGGACCAACGTCCTGACTTTC. The encoded protein is CASSRDRSSGTNVLTF. The variable domain in full, with the rest retrieved from reference TRBV7-3 and TRBJ2-6, is GAGVSQTPSNKVTEKGKYVELRCDPISGHTALYWYRQSLGQGPEFLIYFQGTGAADDSGLPNDRFFAVRPEGSVSTLKIQRTERGDSAVYLCASSRDRSSGTNVLTFGAGSRLTVL.

The sample holds many counts of this clonotype. The chain carries TRBV30 and TRBJ2-5; perhaps TRBD2 as D (6 bases). Germline-derived CDR1 and CDR2 are GTSNPN and SVGIG (reference sequence). This CDR3 is built from 14 residues. Trimming shortened V by 0 bases and J by 5 bases, and 13 bases separated the two germline ends. This CDR3 reads CAWSVQSGRETQYF. The CDR3 region has the DNA TGTGCCTGGAGTGTACAGAGCGGGCGGGAGACCCAGTACTTC.

This clonotype was recorded many times. The CDR3 DNA reads TGCGCCAGCAGCCCTATTGAGGGCTACGAGCAGTACTTC. Protein sequence: CASSPIEGYEQYF. V gene TRBV4-3 combines with J gene TRBJ2-7; D perhaps matches TRBD2 (5 bases). Germline-derived CDR1 and CDR2 are LGHNA and YSLEER. This CDR3 contains 13 residues. Trimming stripped 4 bases from V and 3 bases from J, with 10 bases between.

The rearrangement links TRBV12-3 or TRBV12-4 to TRBJ1-5; D not certain. V was cut by 6 bases and J by 4 bases, with 10 bases left in between. The CDR3 spans 13 residues. CDR3 sequence (DNA): TGTGCCAGCAGCCCGACGGAGAATCAGCCCCAGCATTTT. This gives the protein CASSPTENQPQHF.

This clonotype occurred a few times. V usage is TRBV10-3 and J usage is TRBJ2-3, with 7 bases matching TRBD1. Germline V lookup: CDR1 ENHRY, CDR2 SYGVKD. Trimming took 9 bases from V and 0 from J; bases not matched to a gene: 3. The CDR3 spans 13 residues. The CDR3 region has the DNA TGTGCCATGTGGGACAGAAGCACAGATACGCAGTATTTT. It translates to CAMWDRSTDTQYF.